These 24 T cell receptor beta chains originate from one sample sequenced in a study of tumor-infiltrating lymphocytes in localized non-small cell lung cancer. The method was immunoSEQ multiplex PCR; TCRdb's version includes in-frame clones alone and lacks a portion of them. This table holds several thousand clones, 60% to 80% found once. Sequencing input: uninvolved lung tissue not adjacent to the tumor. The source is a human donor with non-small cell lung cancer.

This clone was found once. The rearrangement links TRBV2 to TRBJ1-2; D is unresolved. The CDR3 is 15 amino acids. The V end was cut by 1 base, the J end by 2 bases, with 11 bases between. Germline loops: CDR1 SNHLY, CDR2 FYNNEI. Here the CDR3 DNA reads TGTGCCAGCAGTGAAGAAAGCACGTCGAACTATGGCTACACCTTC. Its protein is CASSEESTSNYGYTF. Full variable domain (rest looked up from reference TRBV2 and TRBJ1-2): EPEVTQTPSHQVTQMGQEVILRCVPISNHLYFYWYRQILGQKVEFLVSFYNNEISEKSEIFDDQFSVERPDGSNFTLKIRSTKLEDSAMYFCASSEESTSNYGYTFGSGTRLTVV.

A few counts support this clone. The J gene is TRBJ1-5, the V gene TRBV6-1; D remains ambiguous. The CDR3 totals 12 residues. Germline CDR1 is MNHNS and CDR2 is SASEGT. V was shortened by 6 bases and J by 5 bases, with 8 bases between the two germline ends. The CDR3 bases are TGTGCCAGCAGCCCCCTTCATCAGCCCCAGCATTTT. Its protein product is CASSPLHQPQHF.

V is TRBV19 and J is TRBJ1-5, with no clear D. CDR1 is LNHDA and CDR2 is SQIVND in the germline V gene (reference sequence). The CDR3 totals 15 residues. With 6 bases removed from V and 6 bases from J, the gap between germline ends came to 18 bases. CDR3 in DNA: TGTGCCAGTAGGGGCGGCGGGGTCGTCAGTCAGCCCCAGCATTTT. Protein sequence: CASRGGGVVSQPQHF.

The V and J genes are TRBV6-1 and TRBJ2-7; maybe TRBD1 (5 bases). This CDR3 comprises 15 residues. Germline V lookup: CDR1 MNHNS, CDR2 SASEGT. Deletions cut 6 bases from V and 0 bases from J, with 15 bases between. The CDR3 DNA sequence: TGTGCCAGCAGCCGGCAGGGTAGAAGCTCCTACGAGCAGTACTTC. Encoded protein: CASSRQGRSSYEQYF.

The chain carries TRBV9 and TRBJ1-1, with a weak D call TRBD1 (5 bases). The CDR3 is 15 amino acids. Germline assignment: CDR1 SGDLS and CDR2 YYNGEE. V was clipped by 1 base and J by 10 bases, with 20 bases between them. This chain's CDR3 is CASSVRGLRARGAFF. CDR3 coding DNA: TGTGCCAGCAGCGTAAGGGGTTTGAGGGCCAGAGGAGCTTTCTTT. Combining the CDR3 with reference TRBV9 and TRBJ1-1 gives the whole variable domain DSGVTQTPKHLITATGQRVTLRCSPRSGDLSVYWYQQSLDQGLQFLIQYYNGEERAKGNILERFSAQQFPDLHSELNLSSLELGDSALYFCASSVRGLRARGAFFGQGTRLTVV.

This clone appeared once. This sequence joins TRBV5-1 and TRBJ1-3; 8 bases are shared with TRBD1. Germline V gives CDR1 SGHRS, CDR2 YFSETQ. V lost 0 bases, J lost 4 bases, and 3 bases stayed unmatched. The CDR3 has 15 residues. CDR3 amino acids: CASSLGAGGGNTIYF. In nucleotides, the CDR3 is TGCGCCAGCAGCTTGGGAGCAGGGGGCGGAAACACCATATATTTT.

This clone was seen a single time. CDR3 bases: TGTGCCAGCCGGTCAGGGGCGAACACCGGGGAGCTGTTTTTT. Its protein is CASRSGANTGELFF. The J gene is TRBJ2-2, the V gene TRBV7-3, with TRBD1 as a possible D gene (6 bases). This CDR3 spans 14 amino acids. V lost 8 bases to trimming and J lost 0 bases, with 10 bases between them. Germline assignment: CDR1 SGHTA and CDR2 FQGTGA.

V and J are TRBV7-2 and TRBJ1-6; maybe TRBD1 (6 bases). The length of the CDR3 is 15 residues. Trimming cost V 5 bases and J 9 bases, with 17 bases left between them. In germline, CDR1 is SGHTA, CDR2 FQGNSA. Written as DNA, the CDR3 is TGTGCCAGCAGCACCCAGGGGTCGCAGCGTTCACCCCTCCACTTT. This encodes CASSTQGSQRSPLHF.

The table lists this clone with a count of one. The chain carries TRBV5-4 and TRBJ2-5; 12 nucleotides agree with TRBD2. Germline values: CDR1 SGHNT, CDR2 YYREEE (reference sequence). The CDR3 has 16 residues. V shed 3 bases, J shed 5 bases, and the junction held 8 bases outside the gene matches. CDR3: CASSSPSGGARETQYF. The CDR3 DNA reads TGTGCCAGCAGCTCTCCTAGCGGGGGGGCCCGTGAGACCCAGTACTTC.

Comments on this clone: Other DNA sequences in the sample encode the same CDR3. V gene TRBV5-6 combines with J gene TRBJ1-4; D remains ambiguous. The CDR3 has 14 amino acids. The germline CDR1 and CDR2 sequences are SGHDT and YYEEEE. Trimming stripped 2 bases from V and 0 bases from J, with 5 bases between. The CDR3 region has the DNA TGTGCCAGCAGCTTAATTGCAACTAATGAAAAACTGTTTTTT. It codes for CASSLIATNEKLFF.

This clone was detected once. The V gene is TRBV30, the J gene TRBJ1-1, with a weak D call TRBD1 (6 bases). Per the germline V gene, CDR1 is GTSNPN and CDR2 is SVGIG (reference sequence). The CDR3 has 14 amino acids. Trimming removed 8 bases at V and 0 bases at J, with 16 bases between. The CDR3, as DNA: TGTGCCGGGCGGGAGGGGGTCATGAACACTGAAGCTTTCTTT. Translating gives CAGREGVMNTEAFF.

The chain links TRBV13 to TRBJ2-7, with TRBD1 matching over 10 bases. This CDR3 contains 16 residues. CDR1 and CDR2 (germline): PRHDT, FYEKMQ (reference sequence). V lost 4 bases and J lost 2; bases outside the gene matches: 8. CDR3 bases: TGTGCCAGCAGCTCCCGGGACAGGGGATCCCCCTACGAGCAGTACTTC. Translation gives CASSSRDRGSPYEQYF.

Of note for this clone: Compared with germline, one end of the junction differs, possibly owing to a read error. The gene calls are TRBV11-2 and TRBJ2-7; D not resolved. CDR3 length: 15 residues. Germline CDR1 is SGHAT and CDR2 is FQNNGV. CDR3 amino acids: CASSLDLVGSSEQYF. CDR3 nucleotide sequence: TGTGCCAGCAGCTTAGATTTGGTGGGTTCCTCCGAGCAGTACTTC.

This chain connects TRBV6-5 to TRBJ1-2, with TRBD1 as a possible D gene (5 bases). The CDR3 runs to 13 residues. Germline V gene sequence: CDR1 MNHEY, CDR2 SVGAGI. Trimming took 4 bases from V and 4 from J, leaving 10 bases between them. Written as DNA, the CDR3 is TGTGCCAGCAGTTTGTCGGACACCTATGGCTACACCTTC. It codes for CASSLSDTYGYTF.

V is TRBV7-2 and J is TRBJ2-7; maybe TRBD1 (5 bases). With 5 bases removed from V and 2 bases from J, the gap between germline ends came to 13 bases. The CDR3 is 14 amino acids. Germline V gene lookup returns CDR1 SGHTA and CDR2 FQGNSA. CDR3 protein: CASSPVPGTYEQYF. The CDR3 coding sequence is TGTGCCAGCAGCCCAGTTCCAGGGACCTACGAGCAGTACTTC. Combining the CDR3 with reference TRBV7-2 and TRBJ2-7 gives the whole variable domain GAGVSQSPSNKVTEKGKDVELRCDPISGHTALYWYRQSLGQGLEFLIYFQGNSAPDKSGLPSDRFSAERTGGSVSTLTIQRTQQEDSAVYLCASSPVPGTYEQYFGPGTRLTVT.

The chain links TRBV2 to TRBJ2-7; TRBD1 agrees at 7 bases. This CDR3 has 13 amino acids. After removal of 8 bases from V and 3 bases from J, the junction contained 7 bases not matched to a gene. Germline CDR1 SNHLY, CDR2 FYNNEI. In DNA, the CDR3 is TGTGCCAGCCGACTGGGACAGTTCTACGAGCAGTACTTC. It translates to CASRLGQFYEQYF.

The genes are TRBV7-3 and TRBJ2-3; 12 bases line up with TRBD2. The CDR3 runs to 16 residues. V was pared by 3 bases and J by 4 bases, with 5 bases of the junction left unmatched. CDR1 is SGHTA and CDR2 is FQGTGA in the germline V gene. The CDR3 DNA reads as TGTGCCAGCAGCTTGCTAGCGGGGGGGCAATCAGATACGCAGTATTTT. Amino acid sequence: CASSLLAGGQSDTQYF.

This rearrangement joins TRBV7-2 to TRBJ1-1; 7 positions agree with TRBD1. The CDR3 covers 15 residues. From germline, CDR1 is SGHTA and CDR2 FQGNSA. Trimming cost V 1 base and J 3 bases; bases outside gene matches: 5. As DNA, the CDR3 is TGTGCCAGCAGCTTAGTTGCAACAGGGGACACTGAAGCTTTCTTT. It encodes CASSLVATGDTEAFF.

The chain employs TRBV7-2 and TRBJ1-1; TRBD1 might be the D (5 bases). The V end was cut by 5 bases, the J end by 1 base, with 8 bases between. Germline loops: CDR1 SGHTA, CDR2 FQGNSA. The CDR3 runs 13 residues. CDR3 bases: TGTGCCAGCAGCATCGGGACGAACACTGAAGCTTTCTTT. Translating gives CASSIGTNTEAFF.

V is TRBV30 and J is TRBJ1-1, with D uncertain. V shed 2 bases and J shed 6 bases, with 13 bases lying between them. The CDR3 runs 13 residues. The germline gives CDR1 GTSNPN, CDR2 SVGIG (reference sequence). The CDR3 region has the DNA TGTGCCTGGAGTTACATAAAGCTCGCTGAAGCTTTCTTT. This codes for CAWSYIKLAEAFF.

The V gene is TRBV6-1, the J gene TRBJ1-6; D is uncertain. The V end was cut by 2 bases, the J end by 7 bases, with 15 bases between. Looked up from germline, CDR1 is MNHNS and CDR2 is SASEGT. This CDR3 comprises 16 residues. The CDR3 nucleotides are TGTGCCAGCAGTGAAACCATAGGGAGGGAAAATTCACCCCTCCACTTT. Amino acids: CASSETIGRENSPLHF.

The chain couples TRBV7-9 to TRBJ1-1, with a tentative D call TRBD1 (6 bases). The CDR3 loop spans 14 amino acids. The V and J ends lost 1 base and 1 base respectively, with 7 bases between them. CDR1 and CDR2 (germline): SEHNR, FQNEAQ (reference sequence). The CDR3 loop reads CASSLGTANTEAFF. The CDR3 DNA sequence: TGTGCCAGCAGCTTAGGGACAGCGAACACTGAAGCTTTCTTT.

This chain connects TRBV27 to TRBJ1-5; D unclear. In germline, CDR1 is MNHEY, CDR2 SMNVEV (reference sequence). The CDR3 totals 14 residues. V was trimmed by 5 bases and J by 2 bases, leaving 10 bases between them. CDR3 in DNA: TGTGCCAGCAGTACCAACTTGGGCAATCAGCCCCAGCATTTT. Translating gives CASSTNLGNQPQHF.

This sequence joins TRBV7-9 and TRBJ2-3, with 8 bases matching TRBD2. This CDR3 has 17 amino acids. CDR1 SEHNR and CDR2 FQNEAQ come from the germline V gene (reference sequence). V shed 7 bases, J shed 4 bases, and the junction held 16 bases outside the gene matches. CDR3 region: CASTPIYIGGGSDTQYF. Here the CDR3 DNA reads TGTGCCAGCACACCTATATATATTGGCGGGGGGTCAGATACGCAGTATTTT. The variable domain in full, with the rest retrieved from reference TRBV7-9 and TRBJ2-3, is DTGVSQNPRHKITKRGQNVTFRCDPISEHNRLYWYRQTLGQGPEFLTYFQNEAQLEKSRLLSDRFSAERPKGSFSTLEIQRTEQGDSAMYLCASTPIYIGGGSDTQYFGPGTRLTVL.